This is a list of T cell receptor beta chains from one sample in a study of neurological immune-mediated disorders. A single record per CDR3 protein comes from TCRdb applying MiXCR to the 5' RACE reads. Altogether under 40,000 distinct CDR3 sequences are present, approximately 14% being singletons, with the ten largest covering roughly 27%. The sequencing sample was made of PBMCs. All receptors come from a woman aged 45-65 years with HTLV-1-associated myelopathy (HAM/TSP). Each CDR3 is given with its conserved first and last residue. D genes are given only for firm matches. The listing skips clone size in some rows; elsewhere it reads once, few, many or a size class.

v_call: TRBV11-3
j_call: TRBJ1-1
d_call: TRBD1
clone_size: many
cdr3_nt: TGTGCCAGCGCCCGGGACAGTACAAACACTGAAGCTTTCTTT
cdr3_aa: CASARDSTNTEAFF

v_call: TRBV3-1
j_call: TRBJ2-1
d_call: .
clone_size: many
cdr3_nt: TGTGCCAGCAGCCAAACATCGGGACGGAGCTTAAGCTCCTACAATGAGCAGTTCTTC
cdr3_aa: CASSQTSGRSLSSYNEQFF

v_call: TRBV5-1
j_call: TRBJ2-7
d_call: .
clone_size: .
cdr3_nt: TGCGCCAGCAGCTTCGACACGGGACCCCTGTACTTC
cdr3_aa: CASSFDTGPLYF

v_call: TRBV12-3/TRBV12-4
j_call: TRBJ2-5
d_call: TRBD1
clone_size: many
cdr3_nt: TGTGCCAGCAGGGGGGACAGGGTCGGAGGGGAGACCCAGTACTTC
cdr3_aa: CASRGDRVGGETQYF

v_call: TRBV9
j_call: TRBJ1-1
d_call: .
clone_size: many
cdr3_nt: TGTGCCAGCAGCGCGCTGGATTACTCCTACACTGAAGCTTTCTTT
cdr3_aa: CASSALDYSYTEAFF

v_call: TRBV18
j_call: TRBJ1-1
d_call: .
clone_size: many
cdr3_nt: TGTGCCAGCTCACCACGAGAGTTACAGGGAGGGGGCACTGAAGCTTTCTTT
cdr3_aa: CASSPRELQGGGTEAFF

v_call: TRBV20-1
j_call: TRBJ2-3
d_call: TRBD2
clone_size: many
cdr3_nt: TGCAGTGCTAGAGGCCTAGCGGCCACAGATACGCAGTATTTT
cdr3_aa: CSARGLAATDTQYF

v_call: TRBV20-1
j_call: TRBJ2-5
d_call: TRBD1
clone_size: medium-sized
cdr3_nt: TGCAGTGCTAGAGATGACAGGGGCGCGGGGGAGACCCAGTACTTC
cdr3_aa: CSARDDRGAGETQYF

v_call: TRBV7-9
j_call: TRBJ2-2
d_call: TRBD2
clone_size: many
cdr3_nt: TGTGCCAGCAACCCGAAGACAGTAGGGGGACTAGGAGGGAACACCGGGGAGCTGTTTTTT
cdr3_aa: CASNPKTVGGLGGNTGELFF

v_call: TRBV5-5
j_call: TRBJ2-2
d_call: TRBD2
clone_size: many
cdr3_nt: TGTGCCAGCAGCCTCCCGTTTAGCGGGGGGGCCGGGGAGCTGTTTTTT
cdr3_aa: CASSLPFSGGAGELFF

v_call: TRBV5-1
j_call: TRBJ2-5
d_call: TRBD2
clone_size: many
cdr3_nt: TGCGCCAGCAGCCCGGGACTAGCGGGGACCCAAGAGACCCAGTACTTC
cdr3_aa: CASSPGLAGTQETQYF

v_call: TRBV28
j_call: TRBJ2-5
d_call: .
clone_size: many
cdr3_nt: TGTGCCAGCAGTTTGTCCCTGGGAGAGACCCAGTACTTC
cdr3_aa: CASSLSLGETQYF

v_call: TRBV6-1
j_call: TRBJ1-5
d_call: .
clone_size: few
cdr3_nt: TGTGCCAGCATACAAGAAGGCAATCAGCCCCAGCATTTT
cdr3_aa: CASIQEGNQPQHF

v_call: TRBV5-5
j_call: TRBJ1-2
d_call: TRBD1
clone_size: many
cdr3_nt: TGTGCCAGCAGCCCAACAGGGGTTAATAACTATGGCTACACCTTC
cdr3_aa: CASSPTGVNNYGYTF

v_call: TRBV10-3
j_call: TRBJ2-3
d_call: .
clone_size: .
cdr3_nt: TGTGCCATCAAAGGCTGGTGGGCCTTAGATACGCAGTATTTT
cdr3_aa: CAIKGWWALDTQYF

v_call: TRBV20-1
j_call: TRBJ2-6
d_call: TRBD2
clone_size: many
cdr3_nt: TGCAGTGCTAAAGCGGGGGGCCGCTCTGGGGCCAACGTCCTGACTTTC
cdr3_aa: CSAKAGGRSGANVLTF

v_call: TRBV5-1
j_call: TRBJ2-1
d_call: .
clone_size: many
cdr3_nt: TGCGCCAGCAGCTTGGGAGGATTTAGCTCCTACAATGAGCAGTTCTTC
cdr3_aa: CASSLGGFSSYNEQFF

v_call: TRBV20-1
j_call: TRBJ1-6
d_call: .
clone_size: many
cdr3_nt: TGCAGTGCCCCAGGCCAGGGTCTTCTCAATTCACCCCTCCACTTT
cdr3_aa: CSAPGQGLLNSPLHF

v_call: TRBV28
j_call: TRBJ1-3
d_call: .
clone_size: many
cdr3_nt: TGTGCCAGCAGTCCCCCGACAGCCACTTACTCTGGAAACACCATATATTTT
cdr3_aa: CASSPPTATYSGNTIYF

v_call: TRBV24-1
j_call: TRBJ1-5
d_call: .
clone_size: many
cdr3_nt: TGTGCCACCAGTGGCGAGAATCTCAGCAATCAGCCCCAGCATTTT
cdr3_aa: CATSGENLSNQPQHF

v_call: TRBV11-2
j_call: TRBJ2-2
d_call: TRBD1
clone_size: many
cdr3_nt: TGTGCCAGCAAGGAACAGGGGGCGAACACCGGGGAGCTGTTTTTT
cdr3_aa: CASKEQGANTGELFF

v_call: TRBV10-3
j_call: TRBJ1-2
d_call: TRBD1
clone_size: many
cdr3_nt: TGTGCCATTCGACAGGGCCGTAACTATGGCTACACCTTC
cdr3_aa: CAIRQGRNYGYTF

v_call: TRBV9
j_call: TRBJ2-2
d_call: .
clone_size: .
cdr3_nt: TGTGCCAGCAGCGTAGCTCTGCCGGGGGGCGGTGGGGAGCTGTTTTTT
cdr3_aa: CASSVALPGGGGELFF

v_call: TRBV6-4
j_call: TRBJ2-3
d_call: .
clone_size: many
cdr3_nt: TGTGCCAGCGTGAGATCGCTAGCCACAGATACGCAGTATTTT
cdr3_aa: CASVRSLATDTQYF

v_call: TRBV14
j_call: TRBJ2-3
d_call: .
clone_size: many
cdr3_nt: TGTGCCAGCAGCCAATATTTTAGAACAGATACGCAGTATTTT
cdr3_aa: CASSQYFRTDTQYF

v_call: TRBV7-9
j_call: TRBJ1-4
d_call: .
clone_size: few
cdr3_nt: TGTGCCAGCAGCCCCCCGGCCGCGTCTAATGAAAAACTGTTTTTT
cdr3_aa: CASSPPAASNEKLFF

v_call: TRBV5-1
j_call: TRBJ2-1
d_call: .
clone_size: many
cdr3_nt: TGCGCCAGCAGCTCCCGTCCTTCCAATGAGCAGTTCTTC
cdr3_aa: CASSSRPSNEQFF

v_call: TRBV6-2/TRBV6-3
j_call: TRBJ1-1
d_call: TRBD1
clone_size: many
cdr3_nt: TGTGCCAGCAGTTCCCGACAGGGCCTTGAAGCTTTCTTT
cdr3_aa: CASSSRQGLEAFF

v_call: TRBV24-1
j_call: TRBJ1-2
d_call: .
clone_size: many
cdr3_nt: TGTGCCACTAGGGACACCTCCTATGGCTACACCTTC
cdr3_aa: CATRDTSYGYTF

v_call: TRBV20-1
j_call: TRBJ1-2
d_call: TRBD1
clone_size: many
cdr3_nt: TGCAGTGCCTCGAGGGACAGGGCTAACTATGGCTACACCTTC
cdr3_aa: CSASRDRANYGYTF

v_call: TRBV7-2
j_call: TRBJ1-6
d_call: .
clone_size: many
cdr3_nt: TGTGCCAGCAGCTTAGTACCGGACGAACCCCTCCACTTT
cdr3_aa: CASSLVPDEPLHF

v_call: TRBV11-2
j_call: TRBJ1-1
d_call: TRBD1
clone_size: many
cdr3_nt: TGTGCCAGCAGCTCCCCAGGGGGCCAAGCTTTCTTT
cdr3_aa: CASSSPGGQAFF

v_call: TRBV10-3
j_call: TRBJ2-1
d_call: .
clone_size: many
cdr3_nt: TGTGCCATCGGGGGGGGGCGGGGGCCCCCCCATGAGCAGTTCTTC
cdr3_aa: CAIGGGRGPPHEQFF

v_call: TRBV20-1
j_call: TRBJ1-4
d_call: TRBD1
clone_size: many
cdr3_nt: TGCAGTGCTAGAGTTACAGGGGAGGAAAAACTGTTTTTT
cdr3_aa: CSARVTGEEKLFF

v_call: TRBV20-1
j_call: TRBJ2-1
d_call: .
clone_size: many
cdr3_nt: TGCGGAGCAAGAGGGACGGCACGGGGTGGCGAGTACCCGGGCGGGCAGTTCTTC
cdr3_aa: CGARGTARGGEYPGGQFF

v_call: TRBV7-2
j_call: TRBJ1-2
d_call: .
clone_size: many
cdr3_nt: TGTGCCAGCACCTCCGGGCCGAGAGGAAACTATGGCTACACCTTC
cdr3_aa: CASTSGPRGNYGYTF

v_call: TRBV5-1
j_call: TRBJ2-3
d_call: TRBD1
clone_size: many
cdr3_nt: TGCGCCAGCAGTTTAGCCGGGACAGGAACAGATACGCAGTATTTT
cdr3_aa: CASSLAGTGTDTQYF

v_call: TRBV5-1
j_call: TRBJ2-1
d_call: .
clone_size: many
cdr3_nt: TGCGCCAGCAGCTTCCTGGGGGCCCTCGGGGGCTCGGGGGTCTACAATGAGCAGTTCTTC
cdr3_aa: CASSFLGALGGSGVYNEQFF

v_call: TRBV20-1
j_call: TRBJ2-1
d_call: TRBD2
clone_size: many
cdr3_nt: TGCAGTGCCCAACGACTAGCGGGGGCCTCCTACAATGAGCAGTTCTTC
cdr3_aa: CSAQRLAGASYNEQFF

v_call: TRBV6-2/TRBV6-3
j_call: TRBJ2-2
d_call: .
clone_size: many
cdr3_nt: TGTGCCAGCAGTGCCCAGCGTAGCACCGGGGAGCTGTTTTTT
cdr3_aa: CASSAQRSTGELFF

v_call: TRBV9
j_call: TRBJ1-4
d_call: .
clone_size: many
cdr3_nt: TGTGCCAGCAGCGATCCCGGGGATAATGAAAAACTGTTTTTT
cdr3_aa: CASSDPGDNEKLFF

v_call: TRBV4-2
j_call: TRBJ2-5
d_call: .
clone_size: .
cdr3_nt: TGTGCCAGCAGCCAAGAAGGAGGACAAGAGACCCAGTACTTC
cdr3_aa: CASSQEGGQETQYF

v_call: TRBV9
j_call: TRBJ2-1
d_call: .
clone_size: .
cdr3_nt: TGTGCCAGCAGCGCCTCAGGGATCTCCTACAATGAGCAGTTCTTC
cdr3_aa: CASSASGISYNEQFF

v_call: TRBV20-1
j_call: TRBJ2-3
d_call: .
clone_size: many
cdr3_nt: TGCAGTGCTAGTTCCCCCCGGAGAAGCACAGATACGCAGTATTTT
cdr3_aa: CSASSPRRSTDTQYF

v_call: TRBV20-1
j_call: TRBJ1-5
d_call: .
clone_size: many
cdr3_nt: TGCAGTGCTAGAGAAGTCGGGGTTGACAATCAGCCCCAGCATTTT
cdr3_aa: CSAREVGVDNQPQHF

v_call: TRBV25-1
j_call: TRBJ1-6
d_call: .
clone_size: medium-sized
cdr3_nt: TGTGCCAGCAGTGTCCGGGACTCCTCTAATTCACCCCTCCACTTT
cdr3_aa: CASSVRDSSNSPLHF

v_call: TRBV20-1
j_call: TRBJ2-5
d_call: TRBD1
clone_size: many
cdr3_nt: TGCAGTGCTAGAGAGATGGCAGGGGGTGCAGAGACCCAGTACTTC
cdr3_aa: CSAREMAGGAETQYF

v_call: TRBV7-8
j_call: TRBJ1-4
d_call: .
clone_size: many
cdr3_nt: TGTGCCAGCAGCTTATACGGATCTAATGAAAAACTGTTTTTT
cdr3_aa: CASSLYGSNEKLFF

v_call: TRBV6-5
j_call: TRBJ1-4
d_call: .
clone_size: many
cdr3_nt: TGTGCCAGCAGTTACTCCGGGGGCAGAGGAGAAAAACTGTTTTTT
cdr3_aa: CASSYSGGRGEKLFF

v_call: TRBV9
j_call: TRBJ2-5
d_call: TRBD2
clone_size: many
cdr3_nt: TGTGCCAGCAGCGAGGGACTAGCGGGGGGTCAAGAGACCCAGTACTTC
cdr3_aa: CASSEGLAGGQETQYF

v_call: TRBV7-2
j_call: TRBJ1-4
d_call: .
clone_size: medium-sized
cdr3_nt: TGTGCCAGCAGCTTAGAGGCGGGAGCTAATGAAAAACTGTTTTTT
cdr3_aa: CASSLEAGANEKLFF

v_call: TRBV7-3
j_call: TRBJ2-5
d_call: TRBD1
clone_size: .
cdr3_nt: TGTGCCAGCAGCTTCGGCAGGGGGCCTGTCGGGACCCAGTACTTC
cdr3_aa: CASSFGRGPVGTQYF

v_call: TRBV19
j_call: TRBJ2-1
d_call: .
clone_size: many
cdr3_nt: TGTGCCAGTAGTATCTCCCGGACGAGGGGTAATGAGCAGTTCTTC
cdr3_aa: CASSISRTRGNEQFF

v_call: TRBV29-1
j_call: TRBJ1-1
d_call: .
clone_size: .
cdr3_nt: TGCAGCGTTGACCCGGCGGGAACGGGGAGGCACACTGAAGCTTTCTTT
cdr3_aa: CSVDPAGTGRHTEAFF

v_call: TRBV6-7
j_call: TRBJ1-2
d_call: .
clone_size: .
cdr3_nt: TGTGCCAACAGTTCACGGGACACGCCCTATGGCTACACCTTC
cdr3_aa: CANSSRDTPYGYTF